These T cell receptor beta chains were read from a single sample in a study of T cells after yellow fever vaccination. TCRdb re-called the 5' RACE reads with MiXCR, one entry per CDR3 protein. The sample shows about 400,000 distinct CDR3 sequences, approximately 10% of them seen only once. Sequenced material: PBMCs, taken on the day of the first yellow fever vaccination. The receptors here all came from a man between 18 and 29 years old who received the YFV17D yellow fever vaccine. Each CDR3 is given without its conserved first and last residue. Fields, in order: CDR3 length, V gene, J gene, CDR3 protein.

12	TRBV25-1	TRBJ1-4	ASSEYATNEKLF
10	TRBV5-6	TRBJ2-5	ASGQGIKTQY
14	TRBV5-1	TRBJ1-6	ASSLLRGNYNSPLH
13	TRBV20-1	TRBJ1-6	SASPPTGSNSPLH
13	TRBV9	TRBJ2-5	ASSGGGLGLETQY
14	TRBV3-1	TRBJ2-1	ASSQDQGGSYNEQF
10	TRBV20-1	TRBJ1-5	SAQTGSQPQH
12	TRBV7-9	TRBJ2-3	ASSLAVGEDTQY
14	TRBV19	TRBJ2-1	ASSETGHYSYNEQF
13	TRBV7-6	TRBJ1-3	ASSQSGPAGNTIY
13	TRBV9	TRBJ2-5	ASSVANRVKETQY
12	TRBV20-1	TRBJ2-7	SARPGDRGNEQY
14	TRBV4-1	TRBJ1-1	ASSARDRGMNTEAF
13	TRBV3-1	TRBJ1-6	ASSQVRGDNSPLH
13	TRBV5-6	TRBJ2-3	ASSFVGSSTDTQY
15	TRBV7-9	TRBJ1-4	ASSFTGQGPTNEKLF
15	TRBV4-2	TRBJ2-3	ASSQDGPTGGSDTQY
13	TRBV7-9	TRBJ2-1	ASSWGLADLHEQF
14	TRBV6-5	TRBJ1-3	ASSYGPRISGNTIY
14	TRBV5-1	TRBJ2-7	ASSSPPGGGDYEQY
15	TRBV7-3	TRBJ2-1	ASSLTGTSGGDGEQF
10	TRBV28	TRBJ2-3	ASSSWTDTQY
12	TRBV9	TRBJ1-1	ASSVGMEYTGAF
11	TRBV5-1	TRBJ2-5	ASSFRDRETQY
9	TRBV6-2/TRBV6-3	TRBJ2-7	ASRDYGEQY
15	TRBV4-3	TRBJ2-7	ASSQDFGTGMTYEQY
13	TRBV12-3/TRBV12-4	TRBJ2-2	ASSLQTGGTGELF
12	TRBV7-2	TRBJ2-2	ASSPIQGYGELF
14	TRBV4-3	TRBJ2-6	ASSQETGSGANVLT
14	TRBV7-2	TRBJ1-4	ASSPLGGLTNEKLF
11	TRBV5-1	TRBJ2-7	ASRTGHLYEQY
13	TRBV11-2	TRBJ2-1	ASSFGLADYNEQF
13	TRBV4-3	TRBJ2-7	ASSQDSSLSYEQY
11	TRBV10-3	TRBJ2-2	AISEVFPGELF
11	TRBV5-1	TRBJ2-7	ASSQLTSAEQY
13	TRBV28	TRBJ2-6	ASRTGSAGANVLT
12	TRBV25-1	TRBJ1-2	ASSVGQGARGYT
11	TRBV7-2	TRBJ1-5	ASSLVQDQPQH
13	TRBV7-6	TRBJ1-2	ASSSLDSYGHGYT
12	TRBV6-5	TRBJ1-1	SSRYRETNTEAF
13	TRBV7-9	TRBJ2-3	ASSLLAEITDTQY
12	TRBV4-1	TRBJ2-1	ASSQGVGGDEQF
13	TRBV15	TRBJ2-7	ATSRDSTGAYEQY
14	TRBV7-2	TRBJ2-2	ASSLRRTGQPGELF
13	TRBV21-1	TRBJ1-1	ASSKGGTRNTEAF
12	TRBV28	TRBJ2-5	ASLSWAGKETQY
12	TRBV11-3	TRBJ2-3	ASSRGLAADTQY
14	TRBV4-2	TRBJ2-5	ASSQEPGLAAETQY
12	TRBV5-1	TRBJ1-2	ASSLGQEGDGYT
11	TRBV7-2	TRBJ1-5	ASGLQGGQPQH
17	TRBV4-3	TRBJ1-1	ASSQEGAGGRGRRGEAF
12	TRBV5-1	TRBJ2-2	ASTPRQGAGELF
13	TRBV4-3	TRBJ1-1	ASSQDTGGRTEAF
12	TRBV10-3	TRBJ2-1	AIRPGQGSNEQF
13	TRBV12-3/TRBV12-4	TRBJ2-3	ASSFMSGGADTQY
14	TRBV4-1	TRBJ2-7	ASSQAASGLAYEQY
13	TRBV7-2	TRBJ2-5	ASSAPDRAGETQY